One sample yielded the 14 T cell receptor beta chains listed below, sequenced in a study of T cell repertoires in cytomegalovirus infection. A single record per CDR3 protein comes from TCRdb applying MiXCR to the reads. The sample consists of some 300,000 distinct CDR3 sequences, about 8.8% of them appearing once. Sequenced sample: PBMCs. These receptors came from a human donor in good health (CMV status not recorded). Some clones in this sample may be carry-over from other donors' samples.

This clonotype was observed a handful of times. In DNA, the CDR3 is TGCAGCGCCCAGGGGGCCCTGACAGGCACAGATACGCAGTATTTT. It yields the protein CSAQGALTGTDTQYF. The chain is built from TRBV29-1 and TRBJ2-3, with TRBD1 matching 8 bases. The CDR3 loop spans 15 amino acids. The V segment lost 7 bases and the J segment 1 base; nucleotides outside the gene matches: 10. Germline CDR1 SQVTM, CDR2 ANQGSEA.

This clonotype has a count of ten or more. The chain recombines TRBV7-2 with TRBJ1-5; TRBD1 aligns across 8 bases. V dropped 4 bases and J dropped 6; count of bases not matched to a gene: 5. The CDR3 length is 14 residues. Germline values: CDR1 SGHTA, CDR2 FQGNSA. The CDR3 DNA follows: TGTGCCAGCAGCTCCGGACAGGGAGGTCAGCCCCAGCATTTT. Protein product: CASSSGQGGQPQHF.

This clonotype showed up many times. V and J are TRBV7-6 and TRBJ1-2; D possibly corresponds to TRBD1 (6 bases). This CDR3 region has 16 residues. CDR1 and CDR2 from the germline V gene are SGHVS and FNYEAQ. With 5 bases removed from V and 4 bases from J, the gap between germline ends came to 20 bases. CDR3 protein: CASSPRSRTASYGYTF. CDR3 DNA sequence: TGTGCCAGCAGCCCCAGATCCCGGACAGCCTCCTATGGCTACACCTTC.

Only a few counts were recorded for this clonotype. The rearrangement joins TRBV10-3 to TRBJ2-1; D gene uncertain. V was pared by 0 bases and J by 14 bases, with 8 bases between. Germline V gives CDR1 ENHRY, CDR2 SYGVKD. The CDR3 length is 11 residues. Here the CDR3 reads CAISESQDKFF. CDR3 bases: TGTGCCATCAGTGAGTCCCAGGATAAGTTCTTC.

This chain joins TRBV5-3 and TRBJ1-1, with D tentatively TRBD1 (6 bases). TRBV5-3 is treated as an ORF (open reading frame) with a function not yet certain. The V end was cut by 5 bases, the J end by 8 bases, with 10 bases between. This CDR3 comprises 11 residues. CDR3 coding DNA: TGTGCCAGAAGATCGGACAGAGAAGCTTTCTTT. This translates into CARRSDREAFF.

This clonotype was detected only a few times. The CDR3 sequence is CASSLGRGNYNEQFF. The CDR3 DNA reads as TGTGCCAGCAGCCTTGGAAGGGGGAATTACAATGAGCAGTTCTTC. The genes are TRBV7-2 and TRBJ2-1, with D tentatively TRBD1 (6 bases). This CDR3 spans 15 amino acids. V shed 5 bases and J shed 4 bases, with 15 bases lying between them. Per the germline V gene, CDR1 is SGHTA and CDR2 is FQGNSA.

The chain is built from TRBV6-2 or TRBV6-3 and TRBJ2-7; 8 bases map to TRBD1. The junction had 7 bases not matched to a gene; V was cut back by 5 bases and J by 4 bases. CDR1 and CDR2 from the germline V gene are MNHEY and SVGEGT. This CDR3 is built from 14 residues. CDR3 residues: CASSGTGTGYEQYV. In nucleotides, the CDR3 is TGTGCCAGCAGTGGGACAGGCACGGGTTACGAGCAGTACGTC.

This clonotype appeared many times. The chain is built from TRBV7-2 and TRBJ2-2, with 12 bases fitting TRBD2. The CDR3 has 16 residues. The ends lost 6 bases at V and 4 bases at J; junction bases unmatched: 6. Germline-derived CDR1 and CDR2 are SGHTA and FQGNSA. The CDR3 loop is CASSLLAGGVTGELFF. The CDR3 bases are TGTGCCAGCAGTCTACTAGCGGGGGGTGTCACCGGGGAGCTGTTTTTT. The full variable domain, rest sourced from reference TRBV7-2 and TRBJ2-2, is GAGVSQSPSNKVTEKGKDVELRCDPISGHTALYWYRQSLGQGLEFLIYFQGNSAPDKSGLPSDRFSAERTGGSVSTLTIQRTQQEDSAVYLCASSLLAGGVTGELFFGEGSRLTVL.

The chain combines TRBV9 with TRBJ2-3; 13 bases are shared with TRBD2. The junction had 7 bases not matched to a gene; V was cut back by 4 bases and J by 2 bases. Germline V CDR1 and CDR2: SGDLS, YYNGEE. The CDR3 contains 17 residues. The CDR3 loop is CASSPRLAGGVTDTQYF. CDR3 coding DNA: TGTGCCAGCAGCCCTAGACTAGCGGGGGGCGTCACAGATACGCAGTATTTT.

This clonotype was found many times. The chain recombines TRBV3-1 with TRBJ1-1; TRBD1 is a possible D gene (5 bases). The CDR3 covers 13 residues. Trimming stripped 6 bases from V and 3 bases from J, with 11 bases between. CDR1 LGHDT and CDR2 YNNKEL come from the germline V gene (reference sequence). The CDR3 loop is CASRTAGHTEAFF. Here the CDR3 DNA reads TGTGCCAGCAGGACGGCAGGGCACACTGAAGCTTTCTTT.

This clonotype was detected only a few times. The chain links TRBV2 to TRBJ2-1; the D call may be TRBD1 or TRBD2 (5 bases each). This CDR3 is built from 12 residues. CDR1 and CDR2 (germline): SNHLY, FYNNEI. Trimming pared 0 bases from V and 10 bases from J, leaving 7 bases between. The CDR3 protein is CASSEAGVEQFF. The CDR3 nucleotides read TGTGCCAGCAGTGAAGCGGGGGTAGAGCAGTTCTTC.

Ten or more counts support this clonotype. This chain uses TRBV20-1 with TRBJ1-3, with 8 positions matching TRBD1. The CDR3 contains 19 residues. In germline, CDR1 is DFQATT, CDR2 SNEGSKA (reference sequence). Trimming cost V 0 bases and J 4 bases; bases outside gene matches: 17. CDR3 sequence (DNA): TGCAGTGCTAGAGATCGATACTCGGACAGGGTCCGAGGGGGAAACACCATATATTTT. Its translation is CSARDRYSDRVRGGNTIYF.

The CDR3, as DNA: TGCAGCGTTGGGACAGGGGAATCCTACGAGCAGTACTTC. Translated, it gives CSVGTGESYEQYF. The chain combines TRBV29-1 with TRBJ2-7, with 9 bases that match TRBD1. J was trimmed by 1 base and V by 4 bases; bases with no gene match: 2. CDR3 length equals 13 residues. Germline V gives CDR1 SQVTM, CDR2 ANQGSEA.

This clonotype was detected many times. The V gene is TRBV5-5, the J gene TRBJ1-2; 8 bases agree with TRBD1. V gave up 0 bases and J gave up 10 bases; unmatched junction bases: 8. Germline CDR1 and CDR2: SGHKS and YYEKEE (reference sequence). The CDR3 runs 14 residues. The CDR3 reads CASSLEQGVVLYTF. The CDR3, as DNA: TGTGCCAGCAGCTTGGAACAGGGGGTTGTACTCTACACCTTC.